Listed here are 32 T cell receptor beta chains from one sample, sequenced in a study of blood T cell repertoires in COVID-19. Assay: immunoSEQ multiplex PCR; the TCRdb copy retains only in-frame clones and omits some. Altogether 200,000 to 250,000 clones are present, about 90% being singletons, with the ten largest covering approximately 2.6%. Sample: peripheral blood. The origin of the receptors is a man aged 25-45 years with COVID-19, enrolled during active disease.

The chain recombines TRBV29-1 with TRBJ2-7; TRBD2 might be the D (6 bases). The germline CDR1 and CDR2 sequences are SQVTM and ANQGSEA. The CDR3 totals 13 residues. V lost 4 bases, J lost 4 bases, and 14 bases lay in between. Here the CDR3 reads CSVGYGSYYEQYF. The CDR3 region has the DNA TGCAGCGTTGGGTACGGGAGTTATTACGAGCAGTACTTC.

The CDR3 loop reads CATSSNGYFGELFF. CDR3 DNA sequence: TGTGCCACGTCATCGAACGGGTATTTTGGGGAGCTGTTTTTT. The chain employs TRBV24-1 and TRBJ2-2; D unresolved. The CDR3 has 14 residues. Deletions cut 10 bases from V and 8 bases from J, with 19 bases between. Germline V gene data show CDR1 as KGHDR and CDR2 as SFDVKD.

This clone came up once. CDR3 sequence (DNA): TGTGCCAGCACCCGTGACAGGTGGGATTCACCCCTCCACTTT. Encoded protein: CASTRDRWDSPLHF. The chain is built from TRBV6-6 and TRBJ1-6, with D perhaps TRBD1 (6 bases). The CDR3 is 14 amino acids. Germline lookup yields CDR1 MNHNY and CDR2 SVGAGI (reference sequence). V was clipped by 7 bases and J by 8 bases, with 15 bases between them.

The V and J genes are TRBV29-1 and TRBJ2-5, with D perhaps TRBD2 (5 bases). The CDR3 has 13 residues. V was trimmed by 3 bases and J by 1 base, leaving 9 bases between them. Germline values: CDR1 SQVTM, CDR2 ANQGSEA. The CDR3 is CSVDMRAQETQYF. The CDR3 nucleotides read TGCAGCGTTGATATGAGGGCCCAAGAGACCCAGTACTTC.

In this sample, this clone turned up a few times. This chain links TRBV7-9 with TRBJ1-2; possible D gene TRBD1, 6 bases. This CDR3 spans 13 amino acids. The germline V gene encodes CDR1 SEHNR and CDR2 FQNEAQ (reference sequence). V lost 4 bases and J 6 bases, leaving 12 bases between the germline ends. This CDR3 reads CASSSQGGNGYTF. CDR3 in DNA: TGTGCCAGCAGCTCCCAAGGGGGTAATGGCTACACCTTC.

The rearrangement uses TRBV5-5 and TRBJ1-4; D gene uncertain. The germline V and J ends were trimmed by 0 bases and 4 bases, with 13 bases remaining between them. From germline, CDR1 is SGHKS and CDR2 YYEKEE (reference sequence). This CDR3 comprises 16 residues. The CDR3: CASSLVMAGGNEKLFF. As DNA, the CDR3 is TGTGCCAGCAGCTTGGTGATGGCAGGAGGTAATGAAAAACTGTTTTTT. The variable domain in full, with the rest retrieved from reference TRBV5-5 and TRBJ1-4, is DAGVTQSPTHLIKTRGQQVTLRCSPISGHKSVSWYQQVLGQGPQFIFQYYEKEERGRGNFPDRFSARQFPNYSSELNVNALLLGDSALYLCASSLVMAGGNEKLFFGSGTQLSVL.

The V and J genes are TRBV6-2 or TRBV6-3 and TRBJ1-1; D remains ambiguous. Germline values: CDR1 MNHEY, CDR2 SVGEGT. V was shortened by 2 bases and J by 1 base, with 8 bases between the two germline ends. The CDR3 has 14 amino acids. The CDR3 region has the DNA TGTGCCAGCAGTTACCTGACACCGAACACTGAAGCTTTCTTT. Encoded protein: CASSYLTPNTEAFF.

The chain combines TRBV11-2 with TRBJ2-2, with D perhaps matching TRBD2 (6 bases). V gave up 4 bases and J gave up 6 bases, with 24 bases separating them. Germline CDR1 is SGHAT and CDR2 is FQNNGV. The CDR3 contains 18 residues. CDR3 in DNA: TGTGCCAGCAGCTCTAGTGGGGCGGGACCGGGGGTGCCCGGGGAGCTGTTTTTT. This codes for CASSSSGAGPGVPGELFF. Filled out from reference TRBV11-2 and TRBJ2-2, the complete variable domain reads EAGVAQSPRYKIIEKRQSVAFWCNPISGHATLYWYQQILGQGPKLLIQFQNNGVVDDSQLPKDRFSAERLKGVDSTLKIQPAKLEDSAVYLCASSSSGAGPGVPGELFFGEGSRLTVL.

The genes are TRBV9 and TRBJ1-5; tentatively, D is TRBD1 (6 bases). The germline gives CDR1 SGDLS, CDR2 YYNGEE. CDR3 length: 13 amino acids. V shed 4 bases and J shed 5 bases, with 10 bases lying between them. CDR3: CASSPQGHQPQHF. CDR3 DNA sequence: TGTGCCAGCAGCCCACAGGGTCATCAGCCCCAGCATTTT. Combining the CDR3 with reference TRBV9 and TRBJ1-5 gives the whole variable domain DSGVTQTPKHLITATGQRVTLRCSPRSGDLSVYWYQQSLDQGLQFLIQYYNGEERAKGNILERFSAQQFPDLHSELNLSSLELGDSALYFCASSPQGHQPQHFGDGTRLSIL.

This chain uses TRBV5-4 with TRBJ2-1, with 12 bases lining up with TRBD2. Trimming took 4 bases from V and 6 from J; bases not matched to a gene: 8. Germline V gene data show CDR1 as SGHNT and CDR2 as YYREEE (reference sequence). This CDR3 comprises 16 residues. The CDR3 here is CASSPPLAGGANEQFF. CDR3 DNA: TGTGCCAGCAGCCCCCCTCTAGCGGGGGGGGCCAATGAGCAGTTCTTC. Using reference TRBV5-4 and TRBJ2-1 for the parts outside the CDR3, the full variable domain is ETGVTQSPTHLIKTRGQQVTLRCSSQSGHNTVSWYQQALGQGPQFIFQYYREEENGRGNFPPRFSGLQFPNYSSELNVNALELDDSALYLCASSPPLAGGANEQFFGPGTRLTVL.

The V and J genes are TRBV5-6 and TRBJ2-7; 9 bases line up with TRBD1. Germline V lookup: CDR1 SGHDT, CDR2 YYEEEE. Trimming took 3 bases from V and 2 from J; bases not matched to a gene: 9. The CDR3 spans 16 residues. The CDR3 bases are TGTGCCAGCAGCTGGGGCGGGGGACAGGGAACCTACGAGCAGTACTTC. It specifies CASSWGGGQGTYEQYF.

The J gene is TRBJ1-2, the V gene TRBV7-3; 10 bases map to TRBD1. Unmatched junction bases numbered 2, after V lost 5 bases and J lost 5 bases. The CDR3 length is 13 residues. From germline, CDR1 is SGHTA and CDR2 FQGTGA. The CDR3 region has the DNA TGTGCCAGCAGCACGGGACAGGGGTATGGCTACACCTTC. Its protein is CASSTGQGYGYTF.

This clone appeared a single time. V is TRBV21-1 and J is TRBJ1-1; TRBD1 is the table's D call and was not checked against the DNA. TRBV21-1 is deemed a pseudogene. The CDR3 has 14 amino acids. The chain's CDR3 is CASSYLTGGTEAFF. CDR3 nucleotide sequence: TGTGCCAGCAGCTACCTGACAGGGGGCACTGAAGCTTTCTTT.

The gene calls are TRBV12-3 or TRBV12-4 and TRBJ1-1, with D hard to call. The CDR3 covers 13 residues. Deletions cut 10 bases from V and 2 bases from J, with 14 bases between. The CDR3 DNA is TGTGCCACCACGTTATACAGCAACACTGAAGCTTTCTTT. This encodes CATTLYSNTEAFF.

This clone was recorded once. V gene TRBV4-2 combines with J gene TRBJ2-7; perhaps TRBD2 as D (5 bases). The V and J ends lost 2 bases and 5 bases respectively, with 13 bases between them. The length of the CDR3 is 14 residues. CDR1 is LGHNA, CDR2 YNFKEQ, per germline. CDR3 amino acids: CASSQSGVRHEQYF. DNA of the CDR3: TGTGCCAGCAGCCAATCCGGGGTTCGACACGAGCAGTACTTC.

The chain recombines TRBV19 with TRBJ1-1, with D tentatively TRBD1 (5 bases). V dropped 3 bases and J dropped 8 bases, with 10 bases sitting between them. This CDR3 is built from 12 residues. Germline CDR1 is LNHDA and CDR2 is SQIVND (reference sequence). The CDR3 is CASSIGAAEAFF. The DNA of the CDR3 is TGTGCCAGTAGTATTGGGGCAGCAGAAGCTTTCTTT.

The chain has TRBV28 and TRBJ1-5; TRBD1 agrees at 7 bases. The CDR3 sequence is 16 residues long. CDR1 and CDR2 (germline): MDHEN, SYDVKM. The trim removed 11 bases at V and 0 bases at J, leaving 13 bases unmatched. CDR3 nucleotide sequence: TGTGCCTCAGAGGGGACAGCATTCTATAGCAATCAGCCCCAGCATTTT. This codes for CASEGTAFYSNQPQHF.

This chain links TRBV18 with TRBJ1-4, with D possibly TRBD1 on 5 matching bases. V was cut by 3 bases and J by 7 bases, with 15 bases left in between. CDR3 length: 15 residues. Germline lookup yields CDR1 KGHSH and CDR2 LQKENI. CDR3: CASSPDGASGEKLFF. In DNA, the CDR3 is TGTGCCAGCTCACCGGATGGGGCCTCAGGTGAAAAACTGTTTTTT. Full variable domain (missing parts from reference TRBV18 and TRBJ1-4): NAGVMQNPRHLVRRRGQEARLRCSPMKGHSHVYWYRQLPEEGLKFMVYLQKENIIDESGMPKERFSAEFPKEGPSILRIQQVVRGDSAAYFCASSPDGASGEKLFFGSGTQLSVL.

For this clone: One end of the junction varies from germline; a read error may be responsible. V is TRBV19 and J is TRBJ1-5; a possible D gene is TRBD1 (6 bases). The CDR3 totals 15 residues. Per germline, CDR1 LNHDA and CDR2 SQIVND (reference sequence). This CDR3 is CASSTQTGSIQPQHF. As DNA, the CDR3 is TGTGCCAGTAGTACCCAAACAGGGAGCATTCAGCCCCAGCATTTT.

The chain employs TRBV7-9 and TRBJ1-5; the D gene is possibly TRBD1 (5 bases). Germline assignment: CDR1 SEHNR and CDR2 FQNEAQ (reference sequence). Trimming took 1 base from V and 7 from J, leaving 5 bases between them. The CDR3 runs to 12 residues. The CDR3 bases are TGTGCCAGCAGCTTAGGGGGCCAGCCCCAGCATTTT. Translated, it gives CASSLGGQPQHF.

Here the CDR3 DNA reads TGTGCCTGGAGACGGACAGGGAAAGGGACGTCCTCCTACGAGCAGTACTTC. Translating gives CAWRRTGKGTSSYEQYF. This chain uses TRBV30 with TRBJ2-7, with 8 bases that match TRBD1. Germline CDR1 and CDR2: GTSNPN and SVGIG (reference sequence). There are 17 residues in the CDR3. J was trimmed by 0 bases and V by 3 bases; bases with no gene match: 13.

This clone was seen once. This chain links TRBV2 with TRBJ1-5; the D is unclear. The CDR3 sequence is 14 residues long. Trimming left V 8 bases short and J 2 bases short, with 13 bases between. Germline loops: CDR1 SNHLY, CDR2 FYNNEI. DNA for the CDR3: TGTGCCAGCCAAACGGGAAACGGCAATCAGCCCCAGCATTTT. Its protein is CASQTGNGNQPQHF.

The V and J genes are TRBV7-2 and TRBJ2-1; TRBD1 matches at 7 bases. J lost 4 bases, V lost 3 bases, and 12 bases had no gene match. Germline V gene data show CDR1 as SGHTA and CDR2 as FQGNSA. The CDR3 runs 17 residues. CDR3 in DNA: TGTGCCAGCAGCTTGACAGGGACCCAGGGGGTTTACAATGAGCAGTTCTTC. This encodes CASSLTGTQGVYNEQFF.

The rearrangement joins TRBV28 to TRBJ2-7; D may be TRBD2 (6 bases). V was trimmed by 9 bases and J by 5 bases, leaving 14 bases between them. Germline loops: CDR1 MDHEN, CDR2 SYDVKM. CDR3 length: 12 residues. CDR3 amino acids: CASSGGSDEQYF. The CDR3 DNA sequence: TGTGCCAGTTCAGGAGGGAGCGACGAGCAGTACTTC.

The chain links TRBV25-1 to TRBJ2-7, with D tentatively TRBD1 (6 bases). Looked up from germline, CDR1 is MGHDK and CDR2 is SYGVNS. Trimming removed 7 bases from V and 12 bases from J, with 16 bases in between. This CDR3 region has 11 residues. DNA of the CDR3: TGTGCCAGCACCAGGGGTCGTGGGGTGTACTTC. Residues: CASTRGRGVYF.

The rearrangement links TRBV27 to TRBJ2-2; D not certain. The CDR3 covers 14 residues. Trimming took 5 bases from V and 1 from J, leaving 8 bases between them. The germline CDR1 and CDR2 sequences are MNHEY and SMNVEV (reference sequence). In nucleotides, the CDR3 is TGTGCCAGCAGTGGGTACAGGAACACCGGGGAGCTGTTTTTT. Translation: CASSGYRNTGELFF.

V is TRBV19 and J is TRBJ2-1; no reliable D call. Germline V lookup: CDR1 LNHDA, CDR2 SQIVND (reference sequence). This CDR3 has 12 residues. V was shortened by 2 bases and J by 4 bases, with 3 bases between the two germline ends. CDR3 sequence: CASSISYNEQFF. In DNA form, the CDR3 reads TGTGCCAGTAGTATATCATACAATGAGCAGTTCTTC.

The V call is TRBV5-1, the J call TRBJ1-6; D might be TRBD1 (6 bases). Germline V gene data show CDR1 as SGHRS and CDR2 as YFSETQ. The CDR3 has 14 residues. The V gene lost 4 bases and the J gene lost 7 bases, with 12 bases spanning the gap. CDR3 amino acids: CASSPDSVNSPLHF. Written as DNA, the CDR3 is TGCGCCAGCAGCCCGGACAGCGTAAATTCACCCCTCCACTTT.

The count of this clone is one. This sequence joins TRBV7-3 and TRBJ2-2, with a possible D match to TRBD1 (6 bases). The CDR3 runs 16 residues. Trimming pared 5 bases from V and 6 bases from J, leaving 19 bases between. The germline gives CDR1 SGHTA, CDR2 FQGTGA. The CDR3 here is CASSVMGQGLAGELFF. DNA for the CDR3: TGTGCCAGCAGCGTAATGGGGCAGGGGCTCGCCGGGGAGCTGTTTTTT.

V gene TRBV5-5 combines with J gene TRBJ1-5; tentatively, D is TRBD1 (6 bases). Trimming took 4 bases from V and 3 from J, leaving 11 bases between them. This CDR3 contains 14 residues. From germline, CDR1 is SGHKS and CDR2 YYEKEE (reference sequence). CDR3 amino acids: CASSGDRNNQPQHF. DNA of the CDR3: TGTGCCAGCAGCGGAGACAGGAACAATCAGCCCCAGCATTTT. Filled out from reference TRBV5-5 and TRBJ1-5, the complete variable domain reads DAGVTQSPTHLIKTRGQQVTLRCSPISGHKSVSWYQQVLGQGPQFIFQYYEKEERGRGNFPDRFSARQFPNYSSELNVNALLLGDSALYLCASSGDRNNQPQHFGDGTRLSIL.

This clone was seen a single time. The V call is TRBV4-2, the J call TRBJ2-2, with 11 bases that match TRBD2. The CDR3 has 16 amino acids. CDR1 is LGHNA, CDR2 YNFKEQ, per germline. Losses at the gene ends were 0 bases for V and 7 bases for J; bases not matched to a gene: 4. CDR3 bases: TGTGCCAGCAGCCAAGATGCACTAGCGGGAGTCGGGGAGCTGTTTTTT. It translates to CASSQDALAGVGELFF.

The chain joins TRBV7-9 to TRBJ2-7; TRBD1 aligns across 9 bases. With V trimmed by 4 bases and J by 12 bases, 10 bases remained unmatched. The CDR3 runs 13 residues. CDR1 and CDR2 from the germline V gene are SEHNR and FQNEAQ (reference sequence). CDR3 protein: CASSSMTGGGWYF. The CDR3, as DNA: TGTGCCAGCAGCTCAATGACAGGGGGTGGGTGGTACTTC.